The 15 T cell receptor beta chains listed next were all sequenced from one sample in a study of siplizumab effects on memory and regulatory T cells. Assay used: immunoSEQ multiplex PCR; TCRdb lists only in-frame clones, some missing. The sample holds 100,000 to 120,000 clones, just over 90% seen once. Sequencing was done on a sample of CD4+ T cells sorted from blood. The receptors derive from a human donor in good health.

CDR3 sequence: CASSWSRGAGGNTIYF. As DNA, the CDR3 is TGTGCCAGCAGCTGGAGCAGGGGCGCGGGTGGAAACACCATATATTTT. The gene calls are TRBV5-5 and TRBJ1-3; D might be TRBD1 (6 bases). Trimming took off 3 bases at V and 3 bases at J, with 16 bases between the two ends. The CDR3 contains 16 residues. From germline, CDR1 is SGHKS and CDR2 YYEKEE (reference sequence).

V usage is TRBV4-3 and J usage is TRBJ2-1; no clear D. Trimming left V 3 bases short and J 9 bases short, with 12 bases between. The CDR3 runs to 13 residues. Germline lookup yields CDR1 LGHNA and CDR2 YSLEER. The CDR3 DNA reads TGCGCCAGCAGCCATGCCCGCCGCGGTGAGCAGTTCTTC. This sequence encodes CASSHARRGEQFF.

The chain has TRBV7-2 and TRBJ2-7, with a tentative D call TRBD2 (6 bases). Germline V lookup: CDR1 SGHTA, CDR2 FQGNSA. The V end was cut by 5 bases, the J end by 4 bases, with 21 bases between. The CDR3 covers 16 residues. CDR3: CASSPQEGAVLYEQYF. CDR3 nucleotide sequence: TGTGCCAGCAGCCCCCAGGAGGGAGCGGTGCTTTACGAGCAGTACTTC.

This sequence joins TRBV19 and TRBJ1-2, with 10 bases lining up with TRBD1. The CDR3 consists of 17 residues. Germline V gene sequence: CDR1 LNHDA, CDR2 SQIVND (reference sequence). J was trimmed by 9 bases and V by 7 bases; bases with no gene match: 20. The CDR3 protein is CASNLGQGNFYPMSYTF. CDR3 DNA sequence: TGTGCCAGTAACTTGGGACAGGGGAACTTTTATCCGATGAGCTACACCTTC.

This sequence joins TRBV4-2 and TRBJ1-1; D is possibly TRBD1 (6 bases). This CDR3 comprises 16 residues. Germline V gene lookup returns CDR1 LGHNA and CDR2 YNFKEQ. The V gene lost 0 bases and the J gene lost 1 base, with 12 bases spanning the gap. CDR3 residues: CASSQDRGGGNTEAFF. The CDR3 DNA reads TGTGCCAGCAGCCAAGATCGCGGAGGGGGGAACACTGAAGCTTTCTTT.

The chain uses TRBV30 and TRBJ2-3; TRBD1 aligns across 8 bases. This CDR3 is built from 13 residues. V shed 5 bases, J shed 1 base, and the junction held 2 bases outside the gene matches. The germline gives CDR1 GTSNPN, CDR2 SVGIG (reference sequence). As DNA, the CDR3 is TGTGCCTGGGAGACAGGGGGCACAGATACGCAGTATTTT. It encodes CAWETGGTDTQYF.

CDR3 coding DNA: TGTGCCAGCAGCTTGGACAGATGGCCCTACAATGAGCAGTTCTTC. Its translation: CASSLDRWPYNEQFF. This chain joins TRBV5-8 and TRBJ2-1, with D hard to call. Trimming left V 0 bases short and J 2 bases short, with 9 bases between. CDR1 and CDR2 (germline): SGHTS, YDEGEE. CDR3 size: 15 residues.

The chain links TRBV2 to TRBJ1-5; 7 nucleotides align to TRBD1. The length of the CDR3 is 14 residues. Germline values: CDR1 SNHLY, CDR2 FYNNEI. J was trimmed by 5 bases and V by 5 bases; bases with no gene match: 6. CDR3 DNA sequence: TGTGCCAGCAGTCCTGACAGGGCTTATCAGCCCCAGCATTTT. As protein: CASSPDRAYQPQHF.

The chain's CDR3 is CASSPQGSNQPQHF. CDR3 nucleotides: TGTGCCAGCTCACCCCAGGGTAGCAATCAGCCCCAGCATTTT. This rearrangement joins TRBV18 to TRBJ1-5; perhaps TRBD1 as D (5 bases). The CDR3 is 14 amino acids. V was shortened by 3 bases and J by 0 bases, with 6 bases between the two germline ends. Germline CDR1 is KGHSH and CDR2 is LQKENI. Filled out from reference TRBV18 and TRBJ1-5, the complete variable domain reads NAGVMQNPRHLVRRRGQEARLRCSPMKGHSHVYWYRQLPEEGLKFMVYLQKENIIDESGMPKERFSAEFPKEGPSILRIQQVVRGDSAAYFCASSPQGSNQPQHFGDGTRLSIL.

This rearrangement joins TRBV18 to TRBJ1-2, with 8 positions matching TRBD1. V trimming: 2 bases; J trimming: 6 bases; junction bases outside the gene matches: 2. Germline V gene data show CDR1 as KGHSH and CDR2 as LQKENI. This CDR3 contains 13 residues. The CDR3 sequence is CASSPTGGDGYTF. For the CDR3, the DNA is TGTGCCAGCTCACCAACAGGGGGGGATGGCTACACCTTC. The full variable domain, rest sourced from reference TRBV18 and TRBJ1-2, is NAGVMQNPRHLVRRRGQEARLRCSPMKGHSHVYWYRQLPEEGLKFMVYLQKENIIDESGMPKERFSAEFPKEGPSILRIQQVVRGDSAAYFCASSPTGGDGYTFGSGTRLTVV.

This rearrangement joins TRBV7-2 to TRBJ1-5; D is possibly TRBD1 (5 bases). This CDR3 is built from 14 residues. Germline V lookup: CDR1 SGHTA, CDR2 FQGNSA. The V gene lost 4 bases and the J gene lost 7 bases, with 14 bases spanning the gap. Written as DNA, the CDR3 is TGTGCCAGCAGCTCGTCAGGGCCACGGCAGCCCCAGCATTTT. This codes for CASSSSGPRQPQHF. Complete variable domain (other parts from reference TRBV7-2 and TRBJ1-5): GAGVSQSPSNKVTEKGKDVELRCDPISGHTALYWYRQSLGQGLEFLIYFQGNSAPDKSGLPSDRFSAERTGGSVSTLTIQRTQQEDSAVYLCASSSSGPRQPQHFGDGTRLSIL.

This clone appeared once. The V call is TRBV30, the J call TRBJ2-7; D ambiguous. This CDR3 is 13 amino acids long. Trimming left V 4 bases short and J 4 bases short, with 14 bases between. Looked up from germline, CDR1 is GTSNPN and CDR2 is SVGIG (reference sequence). The CDR3 loop reads CAWKDRREYEQYF. CDR3 in DNA: TGTGCCTGGAAGGATCGAAGGGAATACGAGCAGTACTTC. Using reference TRBV30 and TRBJ2-7 for the parts outside the CDR3, the full variable domain is SQTIHQWPATLVQPVGSPLSLECTVEGTSNPNLYWYRQAAGRGLQLLFYSVGIGQISSEVPQNLSASRPQDRQFILSSKKLLLSDSGFYLCAWKDRREYEQYFGPGTRLTVT.

The chain combines TRBV18 with TRBJ1-1; D uncertain. Trimming shortened V by 6 bases and J by 3 bases, and 11 bases separated the two germline ends. Germline loops: CDR1 KGHSH, CDR2 LQKENI. CDR3 length equals 13 residues. The CDR3 is CASSKGPDTEAFF. The DNA of the CDR3 is TGTGCCAGCTCCAAGGGTCCTGACACTGAAGCTTTCTTT. The whole variable domain, filled in from reference TRBV18 and TRBJ1-1, reads NAGVMQNPRHLVRRRGQEARLRCSPMKGHSHVYWYRQLPEEGLKFMVYLQKENIIDESGMPKERFSAEFPKEGPSILRIQQVVRGDSAAYFCASSKGPDTEAFFGQGTRLTVV.

The gene calls are TRBV7-9 and TRBJ2-3; 11 bases match TRBD2. J lost 2 bases, V lost 5 bases, and 6 bases had no gene match. The CDR3 sequence is 16 residues long. Germline-derived CDR1 and CDR2 are SEHNR and FQNEAQ (reference sequence). The DNA for the CDR3 is TGTGCCAGCAGCCGTATAGCGGGAGGGGTCACAGATACGCAGTATTTT. Protein product: CASSRIAGGVTDTQYF.

The V and J genes are TRBV19 and TRBJ1-1; D remains unclear. The germline V gene encodes CDR1 LNHDA and CDR2 SQIVND (reference sequence). This CDR3 contains 12 residues. V was trimmed by 5 bases and J by 10 bases, leaving 14 bases between them. This CDR3 reads CASSPWALGAFF. In DNA, the CDR3 is TGTGCCAGTAGTCCTTGGGCCCTGGGAGCTTTCTTT.